This T cell receptor beta chain was retrieved from a study of glioma-infiltrating T cells after dendritic cell vaccination. Germline V gives CDR1 LNHDA, CDR2 SQIVND (reference sequence). This CDR3 spans 13 amino acids. Trimming cost V 3 bases and J 8 bases, with 11 bases left between them. The primer mix had 60 V beta and 13 J beta primers. Repertoires were generated with immunoSEQ multiplex PCR, while TCRdb's copy carries only in-frame clones and drops some. The sample shows some 70,000 clones, 81% of them seen only once. This material consisted of blood, taken before dendritic cell vaccination. The TCR was taken from a human donor with glioblastoma. V is TRBV19 and J is TRBJ1-5, with D unresolved. The chain's CDR3 is CASSMTPPEPQHF. CDR3 nucleotides: TGTGCCAGTAGTATGACTCCTCCCGAGCCCCAGCATTTT.